What follows are 26 T cell receptor beta chains derived from one specimen sequenced in a study of blood T cell repertoires in COVID-19. Generated by immunoSEQ multiplex PCR, the TCRdb table keeps only in-frame clones and is missing some. The data show over 200,000 clones, roughly 89% seen once. Sequenced: peripheral blood. The receptors derive from a man younger than 40 who had recovered from COVID-19.

The CDR3 DNA follows: TGTGCCATCAGTGAGAGGGGGGACAGGGCAACTGAAGCTTTCTTT. Amino acids: CAISERGDRATEAFF. The V and J genes are TRBV10-3 and TRBJ1-1, with 9 positions matching TRBD1. The V segment lost 2 bases and the J segment 5 bases; nucleotides outside the gene matches: 6. Germline V gene data show CDR1 as ENHRY and CDR2 as SYGVKD. This CDR3 has 15 amino acids.

The chain links TRBV19 to TRBJ1-4; a weak D match, TRBD1 (5 bases). CDR1 is LNHDA and CDR2 is SQIVND in the germline V gene (reference sequence). V lost 7 bases and J 4 bases, leaving 10 bases between the germline ends. This CDR3 is 13 amino acids long. This CDR3 is CASISDNNEKLFF. The CDR3 nucleotides read TGTGCCAGTATTTCGGACAATAATGAAAAACTGTTTTTT.

The rearrangement joins TRBV4-1 to TRBJ1-1; D is undetermined. The length of the CDR3 is 15 residues. Germline V lookup: CDR1 MGHRA, CDR2 YSYEKL. The ends were cut back, 1 base at V and 3 bases at J, with 12 bases in the middle. The CDR3 DNA sequence: TGCGCCAGCAGCCAAGCGGAGAATACGGACACTGAAGCTTTCTTT. This translates into CASSQAENTDTEAFF.

A single count supports this clone. The chain is built from TRBV29-1 and TRBJ2-5; 11 nucleotides agree with TRBD2. V was pared by 6 bases and J by 3 bases, with 9 bases of the junction left unmatched. This CDR3 comprises 15 residues. CDR1 and CDR2 (germline): SQVTM, ANQGSEA. The DNA of the CDR3 is TGCAGCGTGGCCCGGCTAGCGGGGGGTAAAGAGACCCAGTACTTC. Protein sequence: CSVARLAGGKETQYF.

The genes are TRBV6-5 and TRBJ2-3; a possible D gene is TRBD2 (6 bases). Trimming took 6 bases from V and 1 from J, leaving 14 bases between them. This CDR3 spans 15 amino acids. Germline lookup yields CDR1 MNHEY and CDR2 SVGAGI. This CDR3 reads CASSLYGEGTDTQYF. CDR3 sequence (DNA): TGTGCCAGCAGCCTCTATGGGGAGGGCACAGATACGCAGTATTTT.

The rearrangement joins TRBV6-5 to TRBJ2-3; D not resolved. CDR1 and CDR2 from the germline V gene are MNHEY and SVGAGI. Trimming cost V 6 bases and J 6 bases, with 10 bases left between them. CDR3 length equals 12 residues. CDR3 region: CASSPPGDTQYF. The CDR3, as DNA: TGTGCCAGCAGCCCCCCCGGGGATACGCAGTATTTT.

In this sample, this clone turned up once. V and J are TRBV5-8 and TRBJ2-2, with TRBD1 matching over 10 bases. Germline V lookup: CDR1 SGHTS, CDR2 YDEGEE. This CDR3 region has 14 residues. V gave up 4 bases and J gave up 5 bases; unmatched junction bases: 2. The DNA of the CDR3 is TGTGCCAGCAGCCCGGGACAGGGGACCGGGGAGCTGTTTTTT. It encodes CASSPGQGTGELFF.

The chain employs TRBV27 and TRBJ2-1; 9 nucleotides match TRBD1. Germline trimming cut 7 bases from V and 8 bases from J; bases unmatched to any gene: 15. The CDR3 length is 16 residues. Germline V gene data show CDR1 as MNHEY and CDR2 as SMNVEV (reference sequence). The CDR3 protein is CASTNLGTGWFDEQFF. In nucleotides, the CDR3 is TGTGCCAGCACGAACCTTGGGACAGGGTGGTTCGATGAGCAGTTCTTC.

The chain recombines TRBV5-1 with TRBJ2-1; 9 bases fit TRBD1. The CDR3 spans 16 residues. Germline V gene data show CDR1 as SGHRS and CDR2 as YFSETQ. V dropped 0 bases and J dropped 2; count of bases not matched to a gene: 3. The CDR3 reads CASSLGDREAYNEQFF. In DNA form, the CDR3 reads TGCGCCAGCAGCTTGGGGGACAGGGAGGCCTACAATGAGCAGTTCTTC.

The chain has TRBV4-1 and TRBJ2-1; 12 nucleotides match TRBD1. The CDR3 consists of 16 residues. The germline gives CDR1 MGHRA, CDR2 YSYEKL. J lost 6 bases, V lost 4 bases, and 7 bases had no gene match. The CDR3 loop reads CASSPPWGQGANEQFF. CDR3 nucleotide sequence: TGCGCCAGCAGCCCACCTTGGGGACAGGGGGCCAATGAGCAGTTCTTC.

V gene TRBV19 combines with J gene TRBJ1-1; 7 bases are a match to TRBD1. V trimming: 7 bases; J trimming: 4 bases; junction bases outside the gene matches: 3. This CDR3 has 12 amino acids. Germline-derived CDR1 and CDR2 are LNHDA and SQIVND (reference sequence). CDR3 sequence (DNA): TGTGCCAGTACGACAGGGCGCACTGAAGCTTTCTTT. It yields the protein CASTTGRTEAFF.

The CDR3 region is CASSPRAGRDEKLFF. The DNA for the CDR3 is TGTGCCAGTAGTCCCCGGGCAGGGCGAGATGAAAAACTGTTTTTT. The chain couples TRBV19 to TRBJ1-4, with a weak D call TRBD1 (5 bases). Germline lookup yields CDR1 LNHDA and CDR2 SQIVND (reference sequence). Trimming removed 5 bases from V and 6 bases from J, with 16 bases in between. The CDR3 has 15 amino acids.

The gene calls are TRBV6-2 or TRBV6-3 and TRBJ1-5; the D is unclear. Trimming stripped 2 bases from V and 0 bases from J, with 8 bases between. This CDR3 has 15 residues. The germline V gene has CDR1 MNHEY and CDR2 SVGEGT. Here the CDR3 reads CASSYVGLSNQPQHF. DNA for the CDR3: TGTGCCAGCAGTTACGTAGGACTTAGCAATCAGCCCCAGCATTTT.

The chain uses TRBV27 and TRBJ2-7; possibly TRBD2 for D (5 bases). Trimming cost V 3 bases and J 1 base, with 10 bases left between them. CDR1 is MNHEY, CDR2 SMNVEV, per germline (reference sequence). The CDR3 is 14 amino acids. In DNA, the CDR3 is TGTGCCAGCAGTTTGCGGGCGACATCCTACGAGCAGTACTTC. It translates to CASSLRATSYEQYF.

The V gene is TRBV10-3, the J gene TRBJ1-3, with 9 nucleotides matching TRBD1. Per the germline V gene, CDR1 is ENHRY and CDR2 is SYGVKD. The CDR3 contains 15 residues. The J segment lost 1 base and the V segment lost 8 bases, leaving 6 bases of the junction unmatched. The chain's CDR3 is CAIGETGGSGNTIYF. The CDR3 DNA follows: TGTGCCATCGGAGAGACAGGGGGATCTGGAAACACCATATATTTT.

The rearrangement links TRBV7-2 to TRBJ1-2; 7 bases are a match to TRBD1. The CDR3 is 15 residues long. V shed 7 bases and J 6 bases; nucleotides not matched to a gene: 14. Germline values: CDR1 SGHTA, CDR2 FQGNSA. The CDR3 coding sequence is TGTGCCAGCAAAAAGGAGACAGGGCTGCCGGATGGCTACACCTTC. Residues: CASKKETGLPDGYTF.

The chain combines TRBV19 with TRBJ1-5; D uncertain. This CDR3 spans 14 amino acids. Trimming shortened V by 7 bases and J by 5 bases, and 15 bases separated the two germline ends. Germline V gene lookup returns CDR1 LNHDA and CDR2 SQIVND (reference sequence). In DNA, the CDR3 is TGTGCCAGTACCCCCCGACTATGGGATCAGCCCCAGCATTTT. This gives the protein CASTPRLWDQPQHF. Full variable domain (outside the CDR3, taken from reference TRBV19 and TRBJ1-5): DGGITQSPKYLFRKEGQNVTLSCEQNLNHDAMYWYRQDPGQGLRLIYYSQIVNDFQKGDIAEGYSVSREKKESFPLTVTSAQKNPTAFYLCASTPRLWDQPQHFGDGTRLSIL.

The chain carries TRBV3-1 (or the pseudogene TRBV3-2) and TRBJ2-2; 9 nucleotides agree with TRBD1. Germline V CDR1 and CDR2: LGHDT, YNNKEL (reference sequence). J was trimmed by 8 bases and V by 4 bases; bases with no gene match: 8. The CDR3 sequence is 15 residues long. CDR3: CASSRGTGNLGELFF. Written as DNA, the CDR3 is TGTGCCAGCAGCCGGGGGACAGGGAATCTAGGGGAGCTGTTTTTT.

V usage is TRBV27 and J usage is TRBJ2-7; 7 bases match TRBD2. The J segment lost 4 bases and the V segment lost 9 bases, leaving 18 bases of the junction unmatched. The CDR3 loop spans 16 amino acids. Germline CDR1 and CDR2: MNHEY and SMNVEV (reference sequence). The DNA of the CDR3 is TGTGCCAGTAATCGGCTCGGAACTGGGGGAGGGTACGAGCAGTACTTC. This gives the protein CASNRLGTGGGYEQYF.

The V call is TRBV10-1, the J call TRBJ2-1; 7 nucleotides line up with TRBD1. CDR1 is WNHNN and CDR2 is SYGVQD in the germline V gene (reference sequence). CDR3 length: 14 amino acids. With V trimmed by 2 bases and J by 7 bases, 5 bases remained unmatched. The CDR3 loop is CASSEEGAINEQFF. CDR3 nucleotides: TGCGCCAGCAGTGAGGAGGGGGCTATAAATGAGCAGTTCTTC.

This clone occurred once. This chain joins TRBV5-1 and TRBJ1-3, with 7 positions matching TRBD1. This CDR3 contains 16 residues. Looked up from germline, CDR1 is SGHRS and CDR2 is YFSETQ. Germline trimming cut 5 bases from V and 0 bases from J; bases unmatched to any gene: 8. CDR3: CASSYRGGDSGNTIYF. The CDR3 DNA sequence: TGCGCCAGCAGTTACAGGGGTGGGGACTCTGGAAACACCATATATTTT. The variable domain in full, with the rest retrieved from reference TRBV5-1 and TRBJ1-3, is KAGVTQTPRYLIKTRGQQVTLSCSPISGHRSVSWYQQTPGQGLQFLFEYFSETQRNKGNFPGRFSGRQFSNSRSEMNVSTLELGDSALYLCASSYRGGDSGNTIYFGEGSWLTVV.

The chain carries TRBV7-2 and TRBJ2-7; D not resolved. Between the trimmed V and J ends, which lost 6 bases and 0 bases, there was a span of 9 bases. Looked up from germline, CDR1 is SGHTA and CDR2 is FQGNSA. This CDR3 spans 13 amino acids. CDR3 amino acids: CASSDSSSYEQYF. CDR3 in DNA: TGTGCCAGCAGTGACTCAAGCTCCTACGAGCAGTACTTC. Complete variable domain (other parts from reference TRBV7-2 and TRBJ2-7): GAGVSQSPSNKVTEKGKDVELRCDPISGHTALYWYRQSLGQGLEFLIYFQGNSAPDKSGLPSDRFSAERTGGSVSTLTIQRTQQEDSAVYLCASSDSSSYEQYFGPGTRLTVT.

This clone has just one count. The CDR3 loop is CASRATGVGPLHF. The CDR3 nucleotides read TGTGCCAGTAGAGCGACAGGGGTAGGCCCCCTCCACTTT. The chain links TRBV19 to TRBJ1-6; 8 nucleotides match TRBD1. Germline CDR1 and CDR2: LNHDA and SQIVND (reference sequence). The CDR3 consists of 13 residues. The junction had 8 bases not matched to a gene; V was cut back by 6 bases and J by 13 bases.

The chain combines TRBV29-1 with TRBJ1-2; D possibly corresponds to TRBD1 (5 bases). CDR1 SQVTM and CDR2 ANQGSEA come from the germline V gene. This CDR3 comprises 16 residues. Trimming shortened V by 2 bases and J by 4 bases, and 20 bases separated the two germline ends. CDR3 sequence: CSVEKDWGGLGYGYTF. CDR3 nucleotide sequence: TGCAGCGTTGAAAAGGATTGGGGGGGGTTGGGCTATGGCTACACCTTC.

The chain is built from TRBV9 and TRBJ2-1, with 8 bases aligning to TRBD1. This CDR3 has 15 amino acids. Germline CDR1 and CDR2: SGDLS and YYNGEE. The trim removed 0 bases at V and 4 bases at J, leaving 3 bases unmatched. CDR3: CASSVGTGGYNEQFF. As DNA, the CDR3 is TGTGCCAGCAGCGTAGGTACAGGGGGTTACAATGAGCAGTTCTTC.

The rearrangement links TRBV13 to TRBJ2-2; 8 nucleotides agree with TRBD1. Losses at the gene ends were 0 bases for V and 7 bases for J; bases not matched to a gene: 4. The CDR3 contains 15 residues. Germline V gene sequence: CDR1 PRHDT, CDR2 FYEKMQ (reference sequence). As DNA, the CDR3 is TGTGCCAGCAGCTTAGGCGACAGGGGCGACGGGGAGCTGTTTTTT. This encodes CASSLGDRGDGELFF.